The 12 T cell receptor beta chains reported below all come from one sample, sequenced in a study of T-cell memory formation after mild COVID-19. TCRdb processed the 5' RACE reads anew with MiXCR; each CDR3 protein has one entry. Among over 150,000 distinct CDR3 sequences, less than 20% were seen once, and the ten largest hold around 3.9%. Material: PBMCs or a T cell subset sorted from them (not recorded which). These receptors were taken from a man aged 18 to 30 who had mild COVID-19 (a few samples of this study predate the infection). Cell type and time point are not known.

This clonotype was detected only a few times. This rearrangement joins TRBV6-2 or TRBV6-3 to TRBJ1-1; D is uncertain. The germline V gene has CDR1 MNHEY and CDR2 SVGEGT. V gave up 2 bases and J gave up 3 bases, with 10 bases separating them. The CDR3 contains 14 residues. CDR3: CASSYPSKHTEAFF. CDR3 DNA sequence: TGTGCCAGCAGTTACCCGTCGAAGCACACTGAAGCTTTCTTT.

Note on this clonotype: At one end the junction does not follow the germline gene, possibly because of a read error. This chain joins TRBV6-1 and TRBJ1-1; D perhaps matches TRBD1 (5 bases). CDR3 length equals 16 residues. Germline V CDR1 and CDR2: MNHNS, SASEGT. The CDR3 DNA follows: TGTGCAAGCAGAGTGGCTTGGGGGGAAGGAGACACTGAAGCTTTCTTT. It specifies CASRVAWGEGDTEAFF.

The CDR3, as DNA: TGTGCAGTTTCTCCTGGGCCTCGAGAGACCCAGTACTTC. This gives the protein CAVSPGPRETQYF. This chain links TRBV11-2 with TRBJ2-5; D unresolved. The CDR3 sequence is 13 residues long. Germline CDR1 SGHAT, CDR2 FQNNGV.

The V call is TRBV25-1, the J call TRBJ1-2; 11 bases fit TRBD1. V lost 2 bases, J lost 13 bases, and 9 bases stayed unmatched. Germline V gene lookup returns CDR1 MGHDK and CDR2 SYGVNS. CDR3 size: 14 residues. CDR3 in DNA: TGTGCCAGCAGTGAAGGTTCAGGACAGGGGGCCGGCACCTTC. This sequence encodes CASSEGSGQGAGTF.

This clonotype was seen only a few times. The chain is built from TRBV5-1 and TRBJ2-7, with 7 positions matching TRBD1. The ends lost 4 bases at V and 5 bases at J; junction bases unmatched: 9. There are 14 residues in the CDR3. In germline, CDR1 is SGHRS, CDR2 YFSETQ. This chain's CDR3 is CASSPGSTGDEQYF. DNA for the CDR3: TGCGCCAGCAGCCCAGGATCTACAGGGGACGAGCAGTACTTC.

The chain couples TRBV18 to TRBJ1-5; D ambiguous. Germline V CDR1 and CDR2: KGHSH, LQKENI. The CDR3 is 13 amino acids. V was cut by 8 bases and J by 10 bases, with 18 bases left in between. CDR3 residues: CASAEETGHPQHF. CDR3 DNA sequence: TGTGCCAGCGCGGAGGAGACTGGGCACCCCCAGCATTTT.

V is TRBV5-1 and J is TRBJ2-1; TRBD2 matches at 13 bases. Germline V gene sequence: CDR1 SGHRS, CDR2 YFSETQ. CDR3 length equals 14 residues. Losses at the gene ends were 6 bases for V and 10 bases for J; bases not matched to a gene: 7. CDR3 DNA: TGCGCCAGCAAAACCGGGACTAGCGGGGTCGAGCAGTTCTTC. Its protein product is CASKTGTSGVEQFF.

This clonotype was counted only a few times. This chain links TRBV7-2 with TRBJ1-5; D perhaps matches TRBD1 (6 bases). Germline-derived CDR1 and CDR2 are SGHTA and FQGNSA. Trimming cost V 3 bases and J 3 bases, with 12 bases left between them. The CDR3 is 15 residues long. The DNA of the CDR3 is TGTGCCAGCAGCTTTGGGGGGCGCGACAATCAGCCCCAGCATTTT. The encoded protein is CASSFGGRDNQPQHF.

This clonotype was counted a few times. The chain links TRBV24-1 to TRBJ2-5, with 7 bases matching TRBD2. Germline V gene lookup returns CDR1 KGHDR and CDR2 SFDVKD. CDR3 length equals 14 residues. The V gene end was trimmed by 4 bases and the J gene end by 7 bases; junction bases not matched to a gene: 8. The CDR3: CATSDTGLGGTQYF. CDR3 bases: TGTGCCACCAGTGACACCGGACTAGGCGGGACCCAGTACTTC.

This clonotype was seen a handful of times. CDR3 sequence: CASSTLRGIEQYF. The CDR3 DNA reads TGTGCCAGCAGCACACTGCGGGGTATCGAGCAGTACTTC. The chain has TRBV12-3 or TRBV12-4 and TRBJ2-7; a weak D match, TRBD2 (6 bases). Trimming left V 6 bases short and J 6 bases short, with 15 bases between. The CDR3 sequence is 13 residues long.

CDR3 sequence reads: CASSPQALRVTEALHF. CDR3 coding DNA: TGTGCCAGCAGCCCTCAGGCCTTAAGGGTAACGGAGGCCCTCCACTTT. V and J are TRBV11-2 and TRBJ1-6; D remains ambiguous. V was shortened by 5 bases and J by 14 bases, with 25 bases between the two germline ends. Germline CDR1 and CDR2: SGHAT and FQNNGV. This CDR3 has 16 amino acids.

Comments on this clonotype: At one end, the junction sequence differs from germline, possibly due to a read error. The V call is TRBV7-7, the J call TRBJ2-3; 10 bases are a match to TRBD2. Per germline, CDR1 SSHAT and CDR2 FNYEAQ (reference sequence). The CDR3 runs 17 residues. CDR3 bases: TGTGCTAGCAGCCTAGGGACGGCTAGCGGGGGAGTAGATACGCAGTATTTT. Amino acids: CASSLGTASGGVDTQYF.